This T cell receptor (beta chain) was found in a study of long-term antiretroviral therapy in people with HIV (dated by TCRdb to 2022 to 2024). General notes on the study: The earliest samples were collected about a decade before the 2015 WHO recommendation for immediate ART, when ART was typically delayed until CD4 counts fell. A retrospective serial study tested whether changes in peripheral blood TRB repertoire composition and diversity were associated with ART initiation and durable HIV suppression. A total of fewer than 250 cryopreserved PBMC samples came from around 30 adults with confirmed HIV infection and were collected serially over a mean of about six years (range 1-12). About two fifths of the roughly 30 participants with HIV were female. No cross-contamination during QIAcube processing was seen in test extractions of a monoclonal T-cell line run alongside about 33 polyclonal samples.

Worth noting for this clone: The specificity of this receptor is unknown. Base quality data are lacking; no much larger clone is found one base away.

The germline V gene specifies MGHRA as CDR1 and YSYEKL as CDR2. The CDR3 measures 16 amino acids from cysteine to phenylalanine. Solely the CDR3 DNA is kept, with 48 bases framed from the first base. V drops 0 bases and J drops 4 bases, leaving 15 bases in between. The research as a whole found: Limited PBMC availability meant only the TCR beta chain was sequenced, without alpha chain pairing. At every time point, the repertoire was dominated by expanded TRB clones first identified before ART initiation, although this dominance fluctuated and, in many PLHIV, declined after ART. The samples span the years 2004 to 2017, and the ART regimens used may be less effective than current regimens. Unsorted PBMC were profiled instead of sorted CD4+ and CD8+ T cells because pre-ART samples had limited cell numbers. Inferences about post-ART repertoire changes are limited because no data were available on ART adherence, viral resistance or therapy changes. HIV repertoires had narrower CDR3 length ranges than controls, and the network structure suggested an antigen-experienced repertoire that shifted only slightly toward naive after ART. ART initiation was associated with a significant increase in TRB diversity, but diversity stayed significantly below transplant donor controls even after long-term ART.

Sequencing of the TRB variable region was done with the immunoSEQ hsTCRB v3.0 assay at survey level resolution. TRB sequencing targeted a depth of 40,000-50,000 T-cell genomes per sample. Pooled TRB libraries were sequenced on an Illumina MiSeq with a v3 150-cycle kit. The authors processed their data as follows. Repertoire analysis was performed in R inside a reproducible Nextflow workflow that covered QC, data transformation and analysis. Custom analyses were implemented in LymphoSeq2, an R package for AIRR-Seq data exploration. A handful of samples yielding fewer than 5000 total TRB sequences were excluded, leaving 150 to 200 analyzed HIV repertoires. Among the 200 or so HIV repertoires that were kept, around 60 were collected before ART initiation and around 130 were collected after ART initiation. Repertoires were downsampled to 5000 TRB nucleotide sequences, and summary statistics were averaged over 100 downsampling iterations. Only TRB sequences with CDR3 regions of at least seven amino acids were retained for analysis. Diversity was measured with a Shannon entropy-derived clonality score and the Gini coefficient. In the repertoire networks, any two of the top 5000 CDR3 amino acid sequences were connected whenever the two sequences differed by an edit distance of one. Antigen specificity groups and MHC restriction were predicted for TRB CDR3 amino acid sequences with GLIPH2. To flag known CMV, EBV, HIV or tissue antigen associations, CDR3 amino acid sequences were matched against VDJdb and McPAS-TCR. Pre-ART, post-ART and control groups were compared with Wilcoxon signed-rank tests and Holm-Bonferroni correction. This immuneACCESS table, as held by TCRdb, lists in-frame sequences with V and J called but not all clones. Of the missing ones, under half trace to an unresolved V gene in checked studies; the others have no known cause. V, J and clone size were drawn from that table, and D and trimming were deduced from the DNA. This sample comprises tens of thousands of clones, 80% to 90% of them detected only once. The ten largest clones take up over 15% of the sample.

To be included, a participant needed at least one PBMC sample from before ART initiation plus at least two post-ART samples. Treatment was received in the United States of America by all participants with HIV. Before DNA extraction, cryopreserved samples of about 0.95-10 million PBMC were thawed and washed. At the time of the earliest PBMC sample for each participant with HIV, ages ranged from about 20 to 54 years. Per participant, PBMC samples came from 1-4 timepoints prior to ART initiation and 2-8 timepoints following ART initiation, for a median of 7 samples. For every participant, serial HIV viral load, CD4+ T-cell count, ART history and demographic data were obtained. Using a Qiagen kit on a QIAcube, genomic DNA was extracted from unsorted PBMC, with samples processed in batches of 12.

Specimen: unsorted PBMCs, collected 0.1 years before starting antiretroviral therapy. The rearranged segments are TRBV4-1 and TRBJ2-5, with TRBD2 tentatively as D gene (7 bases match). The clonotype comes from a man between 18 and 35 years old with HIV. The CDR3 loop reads CASSQDIGGPRETQYF. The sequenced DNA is TGCGCCAGCAGCCAAGATATCGGGGGGCCTCGAGAGACCCAGTACTTC.